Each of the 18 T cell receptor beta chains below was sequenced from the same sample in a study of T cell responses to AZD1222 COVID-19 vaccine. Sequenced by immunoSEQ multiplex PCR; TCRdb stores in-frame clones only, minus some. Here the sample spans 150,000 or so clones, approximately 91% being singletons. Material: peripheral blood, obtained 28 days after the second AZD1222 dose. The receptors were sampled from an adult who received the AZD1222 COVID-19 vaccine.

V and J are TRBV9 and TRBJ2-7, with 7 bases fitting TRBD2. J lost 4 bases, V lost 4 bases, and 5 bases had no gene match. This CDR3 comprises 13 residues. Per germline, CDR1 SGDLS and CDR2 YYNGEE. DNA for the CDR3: TGTGCCAGCAGCCCCGGACTAGGTTACGAGCAGTACTTC. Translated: CASSPGLGYEQYF. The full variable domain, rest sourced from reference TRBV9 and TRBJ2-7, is DSGVTQTPKHLITATGQRVTLRCSPRSGDLSVYWYQQSLDQGLQFLIQYYNGEERAKGNILERFSAQQFPDLHSELNLSSLELGDSALYFCASSPGLGYEQYFGPGTRLTVT.

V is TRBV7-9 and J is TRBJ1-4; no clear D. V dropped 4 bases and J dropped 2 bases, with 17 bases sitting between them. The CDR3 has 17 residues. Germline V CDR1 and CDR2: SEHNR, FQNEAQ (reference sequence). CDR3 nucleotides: TGTGCCAGCAGCTCACAAACTCCTAGGCTCACTAATGAAAAACTGTTTTTT. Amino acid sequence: CASSSQTPRLTNEKLFF.

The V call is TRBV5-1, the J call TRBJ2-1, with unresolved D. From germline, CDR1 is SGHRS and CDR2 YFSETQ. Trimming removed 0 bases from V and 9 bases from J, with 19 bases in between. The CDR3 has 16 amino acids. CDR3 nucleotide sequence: TGCGCCAGCAGCTTGGCCTGGCCTTCCCTCTCAGGTGAGCAGTTCTTC. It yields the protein CASSLAWPSLSGEQFF.

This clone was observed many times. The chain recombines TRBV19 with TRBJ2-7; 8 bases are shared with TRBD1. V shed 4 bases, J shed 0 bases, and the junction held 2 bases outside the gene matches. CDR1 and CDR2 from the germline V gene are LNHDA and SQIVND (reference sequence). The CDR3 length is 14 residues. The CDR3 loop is CASSTGQGSYEQYF. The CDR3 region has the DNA TGTGCCAGTAGTACCGGACAGGGCTCCTACGAGCAGTACTTC.

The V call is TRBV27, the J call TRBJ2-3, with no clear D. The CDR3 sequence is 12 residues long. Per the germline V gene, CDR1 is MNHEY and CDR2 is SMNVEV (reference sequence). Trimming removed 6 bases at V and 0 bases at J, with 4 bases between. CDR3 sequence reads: CASSQSTDTQYF. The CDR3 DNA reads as TGTGCCAGCAGCCAGAGCACAGATACGCAGTATTTT.

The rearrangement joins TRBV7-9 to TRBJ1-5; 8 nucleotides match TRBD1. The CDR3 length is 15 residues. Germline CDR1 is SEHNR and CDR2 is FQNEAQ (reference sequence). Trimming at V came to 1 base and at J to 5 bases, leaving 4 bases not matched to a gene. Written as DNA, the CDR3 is TGTGCCAGCAGCTTAGGCTACAGGGGGGATCAGCCCCAGCATTTT. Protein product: CASSLGYRGDQPQHF.

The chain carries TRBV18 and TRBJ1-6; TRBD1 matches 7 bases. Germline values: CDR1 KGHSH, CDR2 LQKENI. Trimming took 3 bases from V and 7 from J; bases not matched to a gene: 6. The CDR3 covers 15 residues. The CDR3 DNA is TGTGCCAGCTCACCCGTTTCGGGACAGAATTCACCCCTCCACTTT. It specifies CASSPVSGQNSPLHF.

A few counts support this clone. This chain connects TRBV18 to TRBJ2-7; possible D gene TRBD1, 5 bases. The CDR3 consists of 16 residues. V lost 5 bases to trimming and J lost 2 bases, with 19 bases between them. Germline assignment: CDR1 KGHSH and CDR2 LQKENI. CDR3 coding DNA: TGTGCCAGCTCAGCTAACAGGAAAACTTATACCTACGAGCAGTACTTC. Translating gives CASSANRKTYTYEQYF.

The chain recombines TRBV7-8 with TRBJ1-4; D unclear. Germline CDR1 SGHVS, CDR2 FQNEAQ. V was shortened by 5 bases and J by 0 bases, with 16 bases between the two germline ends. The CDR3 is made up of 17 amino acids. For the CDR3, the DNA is TGTGCCAGCAGCGAACGGTTGGCAGTTGCAACTAATGAAAAACTGTTTTTT. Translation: CASSERLAVATNEKLFF.

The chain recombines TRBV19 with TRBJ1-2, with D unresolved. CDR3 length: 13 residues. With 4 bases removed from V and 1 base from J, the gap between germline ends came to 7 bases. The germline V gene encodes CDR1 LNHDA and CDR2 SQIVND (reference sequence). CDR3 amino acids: CASSNAVNYGYTF. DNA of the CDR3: TGTGCCAGTAGTAACGCAGTTAACTATGGCTACACCTTC.

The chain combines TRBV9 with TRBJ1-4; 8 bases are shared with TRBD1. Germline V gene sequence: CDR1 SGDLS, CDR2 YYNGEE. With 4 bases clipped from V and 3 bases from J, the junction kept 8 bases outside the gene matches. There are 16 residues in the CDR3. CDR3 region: CASSLGQGGANEKLFF. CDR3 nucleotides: TGTGCCAGCAGCCTCGGACAGGGCGGAGCTAATGAAAAACTGTTTTTT.

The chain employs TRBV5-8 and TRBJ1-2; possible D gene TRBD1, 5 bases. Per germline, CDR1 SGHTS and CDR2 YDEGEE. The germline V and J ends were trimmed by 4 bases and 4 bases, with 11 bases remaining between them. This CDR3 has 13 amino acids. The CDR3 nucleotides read TGTGCCAGCAGCGGGACCGTGGCCTATGGCTACACCTTC. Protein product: CASSGTVAYGYTF.

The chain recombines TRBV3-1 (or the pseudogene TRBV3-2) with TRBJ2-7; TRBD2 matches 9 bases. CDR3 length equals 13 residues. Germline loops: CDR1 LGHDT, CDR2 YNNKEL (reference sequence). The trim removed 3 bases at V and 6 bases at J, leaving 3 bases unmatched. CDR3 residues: CASSQGLASEQYF. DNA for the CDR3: TGTGCCAGCAGCCAGGGACTAGCTTCCGAGCAGTACTTC.

CDR3 residues: CASSQDPGGHRPQHF. The CDR3 DNA reads TGTGCCAGCAGCCAAGACCCAGGGGGTCACCGGCCCCAGCATTTT. The rearrangement uses TRBV3-1 (or the pseudogene TRBV3-2) and TRBJ1-5, with 7 bases matching TRBD1. Per the germline V gene, CDR1 is LGHDT and CDR2 is YNNKEL (reference sequence). This CDR3 spans 15 amino acids. The V gene end was trimmed by 0 bases and the J gene end by 9 bases; junction bases not matched to a gene: 8.

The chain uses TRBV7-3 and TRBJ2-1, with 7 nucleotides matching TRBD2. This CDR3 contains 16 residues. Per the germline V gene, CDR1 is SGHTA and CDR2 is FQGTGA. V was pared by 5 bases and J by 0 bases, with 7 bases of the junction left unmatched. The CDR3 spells CASSPLARPSYNEQFF. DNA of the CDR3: TGTGCCAGCAGCCCACTAGCGAGACCCTCCTACAATGAGCAGTTCTTC.

The CDR3 here is CASSGEGFSEAFF. CDR3 sequence (DNA): TGTGCCAGCAGCGGAGAGGGCTTCTCTGAAGCTTTCTTT. The chain couples TRBV7-2 to TRBJ1-1; unclear D gene. The CDR3 totals 13 residues. Trimming cost V 5 bases and J 6 bases, with 13 bases left between them. Per germline, CDR1 SGHTA and CDR2 FQGNSA.

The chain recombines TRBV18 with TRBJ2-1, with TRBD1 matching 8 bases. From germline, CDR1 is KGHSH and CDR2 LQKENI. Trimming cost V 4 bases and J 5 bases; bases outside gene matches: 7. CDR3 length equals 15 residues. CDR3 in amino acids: CASSLNRGTNNEQFF. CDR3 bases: TGTGCCAGCTCACTAAACAGGGGGACCAACAATGAGCAGTTCTTC.

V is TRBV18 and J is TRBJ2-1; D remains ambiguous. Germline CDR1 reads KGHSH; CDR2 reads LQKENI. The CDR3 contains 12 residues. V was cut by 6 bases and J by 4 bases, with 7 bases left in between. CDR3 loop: CASSTEYNEQFF. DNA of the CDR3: TGTGCCAGCTCTACCGAGTACAATGAGCAGTTCTTC.